A selection of T cell receptor beta chains follows, all from one sample in a study of blood T cells in healthy people across ages. One entry per CDR3 protein results from TCRdb running MiXCR on the 5' RACE reads. The sample yields more than 550,000 distinct CDR3 sequences, 20% to 25% seen once. Source material: blood. These receptors were collected from a man between 65 and 85 years old in good health. CDR3s include the opening cysteine and the closing phenylalanine or tryptophan. Fields, in order: V gene, D gene, J gene, clone size, CDR3 DNA, CDR3 protein. A D gene is named only where the DNA matches it firmly. Expanded clones are given a class, and other clones once, few, many or no size at all.

>TRBV18|-|TRBJ2-5|few
TGTGCCAGCTCACGGTTAGGCTCCCAAGAGACCCAGTACTTC
CASSRLGSQETQYF
>TRBV12-3/TRBV12-4|-|TRBJ1-5|many
TGTGCCAGCAGTTTGACAGGCAATCAGCCCCAGCATTTT
CASSLTGNQPQHF
>TRBV20-1|-|TRBJ1-2|few
TGCAGTGCCAAAGCCTATGGCTACACCTTC
CSAKAYGYTF
>TRBV20-1|TRBD2|TRBJ2-2|-
TGCAGTGTCCCCAGCGGGGGCCTTAACACCGGGGAGCTGTTTTTT
CSVPSGGLNTGELFF
>TRBV7-6|TRBD1|TRBJ1-1|-
TGTGCCAGCAGCTTAGCCCAGGGGGTGAACACTGAAGCTTTCTTT
CASSLAQGVNTEAFF
>TRBV9|-|TRBJ1-2|few
TGTGCCAGCAGCGTAGCTCCGGGACAAAGGCCCGGCTACACCTTC
CASSVAPGQRPGYTF
>TRBV6-2/TRBV6-3|-|TRBJ2-1|-
TGTGCCGGCAGTTGGGCCGGGCATGAGCAGTTCTTC
CAGSWAGHEQFF
>TRBV20-1|TRBD2|TRBJ2-3|-
TGCAGTGCAATAATTCTGGGGACTAGCGGAACAGATACGCAGTATTTT
CSAIILGTSGTDTQYF
>TRBV6-1|TRBD1|TRBJ1-4|few
TGTGCCAGCAGCCCCCTCCCGGGACAGGGCGCCCTAAGGGATGAAAAACTGTTTTTT
CASSPLPGQGALRDEKLFF
>TRBV12-3/TRBV12-4|TRBD1|TRBJ1-1|-
TGTGCCAGCAGTTTATTAACACAGGGGATGTATGCTTTCTTT
CASSLLTQGMYAFF
>TRBV27|-|TRBJ1-2|-
TGTGCCAGCAGGGGGATGACAGTCGGGATTTATGGCTACACCTTC
CASRGMTVGIYGYTF
>TRBV30|-|TRBJ1-3|-
TGTGCCTGGAGGGGTGTTACGTCTGGAAACACCATATATTTT
CAWRGVTSGNTIYF
>TRBV5-6|TRBD2|TRBJ2-3|-
TGTGCCAGCACCCAATTGGGGAGGGTGGATACGCAGTATTTT
CASTQLGRVDTQYF
>TRBV4-2|-|TRBJ2-5|many
TGTGCCAGCAGCCGTTCCGAAGAGACCCAGTACTTC
CASSRSEETQYF
>TRBV3-1|TRBD1|TRBJ2-1|once
TGTGCCAGCAGCCAAACAGGGGACAGAGTATACAATGAGCAGTTCTTC
CASSQTGDRVYNEQFF
>TRBV20-1|TRBD2|TRBJ2-2|-
TGCAGTGCTAGGGGACTAGCGGGTGTTACCGGGGAGCTGTTTTTT
CSARGLAGVTGELFF
>TRBV28|-|TRBJ2-7|-
TGTGCCAGCAGTTCATGGACAAATCCCTACGAGCAGTACTTC
CASSSWTNPYEQYF
>TRBV5-1|-|TRBJ2-3|few
TGCGCCAGCAGCTTGCCCGGGACGGGAGATACGCAGTATTTT
CASSLPGTGDTQYF
>TRBV6-1|-|TRBJ2-7|many
TGTGCCAGCAGTGAAGGGACACCCTCCTCCTACGAGCAGTACTTC
CASSEGTPSSYEQYF
>TRBV5-6|-|TRBJ1-4|-
TGTGCCAGCAGCTTCGGGACGGCCAATGAAAAACTGCTTTTT
CASSFGTANEKLLF
>TRBV20-1|-|TRBJ1-5|few
TGCAGTGCTAGAAGGTGGTTGGATAGCAATCAGCCCCAGCATTTT
CSARRWLDSNQPQHF
>TRBV12-3/TRBV12-4|TRBD1|TRBJ1-1|few
TGTGCCAGCAGTCCCTGGACAGGACCAACGAACACTGAAGCTTTCTTT
CASSPWTGPTNTEAFF
>TRBV24-1|-|TRBJ2-1|-
TGTGCCACCAGTGATTTGAGGAGCGAGCAGTTCTTC
CATSDLRSEQFF
>TRBV19|TRBD1|TRBJ2-1|-
TGTGCCAGTAGTATAGACAAACAGGGGTGGAATGAGCAGTTCTTC
CASSIDKQGWNEQFF
>TRBV7-6|TRBD2|TRBJ2-4|-
TGTGCCAGCAGCTTATCACCGGTAGCGGGGGGCATCCTAGCCAAAAACATTCAGTACTTC
CASSLSPVAGGILAKNIQYF
>TRBV7-8|TRBD2|TRBJ2-7|-
TGTGCCAGCAGCGCCGGACTAGGGCCTACCTTGGAGCAGTACTTC
CASSAGLGPTLEQYF
>TRBV11-3|TRBD1|TRBJ1-2|-
TGTGCCAGCAGCTCACGGGACAGGGACTTCTATGGCTACACCTTC
CASSSRDRDFYGYTF
>TRBV20-1|TRBD2|TRBJ2-1|few
TGCAGTGCCAGCCTAGCGGGGGGCCCCTACAATGAGCAGTTCTTC
CSASLAGGPYNEQFF
>TRBV20-1|-|TRBJ1-5|-
TGCAGTGCCAATCAGCCCCAGCATTTT
CSANQPQHF
>TRBV6-6|TRBD1|TRBJ1-2|few
TGTGCCAGCAGTGGGGGACAGTTCTATGGCTACACCTTC
CASSGGQFYGYTF
>TRBV2|TRBD2|TRBJ2-1|few
TGTGCCAGCCGGCCGTTTACGGGACTAGTCGGTGAGCAGTTCTTC
CASRPFTGLVGEQFF
>TRBV5-1|-|TRBJ2-1|-
TGCGCCAGCAGCCCCCAGGGACATATTTACAATGAGCAGTTCTTC
CASSPQGHIYNEQFF
>TRBV14|-|TRBJ2-5|-
TGTGCCAGCAGCCAAGATCTTTTGGCAGAGACCCAGTACTTC
CASSQDLLAETQYF
>TRBV11-2|-|TRBJ2-7|many
TGTGCCAGCAGCTTGGACCCAAGGGGGGTAGGCGAGCAGTACTTC
CASSLDPRGVGEQYF
>TRBV5-5|-|TRBJ2-7|many
TGTGCCAGCTCCCCTCAGGCCCCTCCCTACGAGCAGTACTTC
CASSPQAPPYEQYF
>TRBV20-1|-|TRBJ2-7|-
TGCAGATTACCCGGATCGAGCTCCTACGAGCAGTACTTC
CRLPGSSSYEQYF
>TRBV7-9|TRBD1|TRBJ1-6|-
TGTGCCAGCAGCCCGAGCTGGGACAGGGAGGGCTCACCCCTCCACTTT
CASSPSWDREGSPLHF
>TRBV6-5|TRBD1|TRBJ1-2|few
TGTGCCAGCATTCCAAACCCGGGACAGGGAGGGAAGTATGGCTACACCTTC
CASIPNPGQGGKYGYTF
>TRBV20-1|-|TRBJ2-5|-
TGCAGTGGGGGCCCTGGGGGGACCCAGTACTTC
CSGGPGGTQYF
>TRBV7-2|-|TRBJ1-3|few
TGTGCCAGCAGCTGGCAGGCAGGGAGTCTACCTGGAAACACCATATATTTT
CASSWQAGSLPGNTIYF
>TRBV6-9|TRBD1|TRBJ1-2|-
TGTGCCAGCAGTTGGGACAGGGTTGGTAACTATGGCTACACCTTC
CASSWDRVGNYGYTF
>TRBV29-1|-|TRBJ2-7|few
TGCAGCGTTGAGAAAGGGGAACCCTACGAGCAGTACTTC
CSVEKGEPYEQYF
>TRBV7-9|TRBD1|TRBJ1-1|few
TGTGCCAGCAGCACGCAATTGGGACAGGGCTCTGAAGCTTTCTTT
CASSTQLGQGSEAFF
>TRBV29-1|-|TRBJ2-5|few
TGCAGCGTTGAAAGGGGAAGGACTATCCGGGAGACCCAGTACTTC
CSVERGRTIRETQYF
>TRBV5-5|-|TRBJ2-3|-
TGTGCCAGCAGCCCCTTCTTTGACCCGAGCACAGATACGCAGTATTTT
CASSPFFDPSTDTQYF
>TRBV12-3/TRBV12-4|-|TRBJ2-4|-
TGTGCCAGCAGCTCTATACTAGGCGGTCAAAACATTCAGTACTTC
CASSSILGGQNIQYF
>TRBV6-6|-|TRBJ2-1|few
TGTGCCAGCAGACTTTTTCGGGGTGAGCAGTTCTTC
CASRLFRGEQFF
>TRBV6-5|TRBD2|TRBJ2-3|-
TGTGCCAGCAGGACCCTCAGCGGGGAAAGCACAGATACGCAGTATTTT
CASRTLSGESTDTQYF
>TRBV7-2|-|TRBJ2-3|few
TGTGCCAGCAGCCCCCGGGGGGCGATAACTAGCACAGATACGTACTATTTT
CASSPRGAITSTDTYYF
>TRBV5-4|-|TRBJ2-1|-
TGTGCCAGCAGCCAAACCGGGACAACACGATCCGAGCAGTTCTTC
CASSQTGTTRSEQFF
>TRBV12-3/TRBV12-4|TRBD1|TRBJ1-6|many
TGTGCCAGCAGTGGGACAGGGAATTCACCCCTCCACTTT
CASSGTGNSPLHF
>TRBV20-1|TRBD2|TRBJ2-3|-
TGCAGTGCTGGGGGACTAGTTGGGGCAGATACGCAGTATTTT
CSAGGLVGADTQYF
>TRBV6-6|TRBD1|TRBJ1-4|-
TGTGCCAGCAGTGGACAGGGAAATGAAAAACTGTTTTTT
CASSGQGNEKLFF